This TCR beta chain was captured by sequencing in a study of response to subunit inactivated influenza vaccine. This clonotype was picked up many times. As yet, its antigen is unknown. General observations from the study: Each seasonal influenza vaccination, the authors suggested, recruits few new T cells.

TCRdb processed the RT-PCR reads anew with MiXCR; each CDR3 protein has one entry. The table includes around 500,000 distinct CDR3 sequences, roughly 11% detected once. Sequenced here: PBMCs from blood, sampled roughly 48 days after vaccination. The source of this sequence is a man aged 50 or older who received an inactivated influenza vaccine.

The CDR3 protein is CAWKDFSTYEQYF. CDR3 nucleotide sequence: TGTGCCTGGAAGGACTTTTCGACCTACGAGCAGTACTTC. The chain carries TRBV30 and TRBJ2-7, with D possibly TRBD2 on 5 matching bases. The CDR3 is 13 residues long. V was pared by 4 bases and J by 2 bases, with 12 bases between. Germline V gene data show CDR1 as GTSNPN and CDR2 as SVGIG (reference sequence).